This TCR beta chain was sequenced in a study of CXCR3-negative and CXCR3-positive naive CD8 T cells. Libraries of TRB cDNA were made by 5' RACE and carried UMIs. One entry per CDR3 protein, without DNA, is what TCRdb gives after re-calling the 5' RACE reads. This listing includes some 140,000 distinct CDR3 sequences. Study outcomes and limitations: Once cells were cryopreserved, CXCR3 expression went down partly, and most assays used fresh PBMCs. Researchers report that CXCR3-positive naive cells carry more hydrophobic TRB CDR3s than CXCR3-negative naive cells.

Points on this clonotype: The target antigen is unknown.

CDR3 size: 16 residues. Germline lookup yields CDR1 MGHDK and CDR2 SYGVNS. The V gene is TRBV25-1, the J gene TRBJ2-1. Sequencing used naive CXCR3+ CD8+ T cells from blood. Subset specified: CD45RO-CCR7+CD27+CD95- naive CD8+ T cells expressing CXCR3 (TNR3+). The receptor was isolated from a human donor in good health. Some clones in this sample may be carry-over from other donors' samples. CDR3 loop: CASSEWQSGVYNEQFF.